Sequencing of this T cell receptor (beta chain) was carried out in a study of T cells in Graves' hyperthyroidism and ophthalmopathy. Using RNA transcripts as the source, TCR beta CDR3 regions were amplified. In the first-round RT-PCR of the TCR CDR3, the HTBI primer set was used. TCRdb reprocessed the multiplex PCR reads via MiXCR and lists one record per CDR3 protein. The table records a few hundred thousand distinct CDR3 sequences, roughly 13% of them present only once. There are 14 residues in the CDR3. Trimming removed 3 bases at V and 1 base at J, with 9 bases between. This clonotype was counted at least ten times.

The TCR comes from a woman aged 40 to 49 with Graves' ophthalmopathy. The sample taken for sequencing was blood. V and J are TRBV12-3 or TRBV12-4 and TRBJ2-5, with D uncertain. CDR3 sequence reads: CASSLGQLQETQYF. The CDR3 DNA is TGTGCCAGCAGTTTGGGCCAGCTCCAAGAGACCCAGTACTTC.